The 2 T cell receptor beta chains in this list originate from one sample, sequenced in a study of vaccination effects on CD4 cells after COVID-19. The method was immunoSEQ multiplex PCR; TCRdb's version includes in-frame clones alone and lacks a portion of them. The sample lists over 45,000 clones; approximately 70% were seen once. These receptors lack a known antigen. Following an approximately ten-day culture, CD4+ T cells were purified. All participants had two doses of either the BNT162b2 or mRNA-1273 vaccine. The sample in question was CD4+ T cells from PBMCs cultured without peptide, obtained after COVID-19 vaccination. The receptors come from a human donor who received a COVID-19 vaccine.

The J gene is TRBJ2-4, the V gene TRBV6-5; D is possibly TRBD2 (5 bases). V was cut by 2 bases and J by 9 bases, with 17 bases left in between. CDR1 and CDR2 from the germline V gene are MNHEY and SVGAGI. This CDR3 contains 15 residues. CDR3 protein: CASSYRGGVDGIQYF. The DNA for the CDR3 is TGTGCCAGCAGTTACCGGGGTGGGGTAGATGGCATTCAGTACTTC.

The gene calls are TRBV21-1 and TRBJ1-5; the table gives TRBD1 as D, unverified against the DNA. TRBV21-1 is an annotated pseudogene. This CDR3 is built from 17 residues. The DNA for the CDR3 is TGTGCCAGCAGCAAAGAAGGAGTGGGGCATAGCAATCAGCCCCAGCATTTT. Amino acids: CASSKEGVGHSNQPQHF.